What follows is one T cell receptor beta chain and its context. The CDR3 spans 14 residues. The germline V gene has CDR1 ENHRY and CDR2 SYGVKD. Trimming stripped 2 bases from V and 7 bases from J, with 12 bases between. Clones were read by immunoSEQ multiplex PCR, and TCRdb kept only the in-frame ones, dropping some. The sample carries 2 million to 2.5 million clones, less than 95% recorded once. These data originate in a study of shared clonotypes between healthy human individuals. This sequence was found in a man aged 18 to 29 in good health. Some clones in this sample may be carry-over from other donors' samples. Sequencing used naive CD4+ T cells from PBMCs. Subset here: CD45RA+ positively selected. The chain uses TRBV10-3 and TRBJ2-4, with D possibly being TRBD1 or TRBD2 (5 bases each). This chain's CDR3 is CAISEDKGRNIQYF. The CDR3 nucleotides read TGTGCCATCAGTGAGGATAAGGGACGGAACATTCAGTACTTC.